The 25 T cell receptor beta chains in this list originate from one sample, sequenced in a study of blood T cell repertoires in COVID-19. Profiled with immunoSEQ multiplex PCR; TCRdb holds only in-frame clones, not every one. The data show some 200,000 clones, more than 65% seen once. The sequencing sample was made of PBMCs or T cells enriched from blood (not recorded which). These receptors originate from a man in his forties or fifties who had recovered from COVID-19.

The V and J genes are TRBV5-8 and TRBJ1-2; 8 bases are a match to TRBD1. The CDR3 spans 12 residues. Germline CDR1 SGHTS, CDR2 YDEGEE. The J segment lost 8 bases and the V segment lost 3 bases, leaving 3 bases of the junction unmatched. CDR3 nucleotide sequence: TGTGCCAGCAGCTGGGACAGGACGGGCTACACCTTC. Protein: CASSWDRTGYTF.

The J gene is TRBJ2-7, the V gene TRBV4-3; 8 bases are shared with TRBD1. The CDR3 runs 14 residues. The junction had 8 bases not matched to a gene; V was cut back by 4 bases and J by 6 bases. CDR1 is LGHNA, CDR2 YSLEER, per germline. The CDR3 DNA follows: TGCGCCAGCAGCCTTACGGACAGGGAAGGCGAGCAGTACTTC. It codes for CASSLTDREGEQYF.

The table lists this clone with a count of one. The rearrangement uses TRBV24-1 and TRBJ2-2, with D possibly TRBD2 on 7 matching bases. Looked up from germline, CDR1 is KGHDR and CDR2 is SFDVKD. V lost 10 bases to trimming and J lost 4 bases, with 18 bases between them. The CDR3 length is 15 residues. The CDR3 DNA reads as TGTGCCACTGCTATGGGGGGGCCGAGCACCGGGGAGCTGTTTTTT. The encoded protein is CATAMGGPSTGELFF.

The genes are TRBV5-1 and TRBJ2-1, with 12 bases aligning to TRBD2. The CDR3 is 17 amino acids. Trimming removed 0 bases from V and 8 bases from J; junction bases left unmatched: 9. CDR1 is SGHRS, CDR2 YFSETQ, per germline. The CDR3 DNA reads as TGCGCCAGCAGCTTGGCGGCTAGCGGGGGGGCGGTCGATGAGCAGTTCTTC. Translated: CASSLAASGGAVDEQFF. Complete variable domain (other parts from reference TRBV5-1 and TRBJ2-1): KAGVTQTPRYLIKTRGQQVTLSCSPISGHRSVSWYQQTPGQGLQFLFEYFSETQRNKGNFPGRFSGRQFSNSRSEMNVSTLELGDSALYLCASSLAASGGAVDEQFFGPGTRLTVL.

The chain uses TRBV12-3 or TRBV12-4 and TRBJ1-2; unclear D gene. This CDR3 has 11 amino acids. Trimming cost V 0 bases and J 7 bases, with 3 bases left between them. CDR3 amino acids: CASSLARGYTF. CDR3 nucleotide sequence: TGTGCCAGCAGTTTAGCGCGTGGCTACACCTTC.

The chain couples TRBV19 to TRBJ1-1; TRBD1 matches 7 bases. This CDR3 has 20 amino acids. The junction had 24 bases not matched to a gene; V was cut back by 4 bases and J by 4 bases. The germline gives CDR1 LNHDA, CDR2 SQIVND (reference sequence). The CDR3 protein is CASSTLSYDRVVNGGTEAFF. CDR3 bases: TGTGCCAGTAGTACCCTCTCCTATGACAGGGTAGTGAATGGGGGCACTGAAGCTTTCTTT.

This clone was detected once. The gene calls are TRBV28 and TRBJ2-7; 9 bases match TRBD1. This CDR3 region has 13 residues. CDR1 is MDHEN and CDR2 is SYDVKM in the germline V gene. Trimming at V came to 8 bases and at J to 3 bases, leaving 5 bases not matched to a gene. This CDR3 is CASWGQGHYEQYF. CDR3 in DNA: TGTGCCAGCTGGGGACAGGGACACTACGAGCAGTACTTC.

The chain uses TRBV5-1 and TRBJ1-1; 8 positions agree with TRBD1. The CDR3 is made up of 15 amino acids. V was clipped by 0 bases and J by 4 bases; unmatched bases: 5. Germline lookup yields CDR1 SGHRS and CDR2 YFSETQ. The CDR3 DNA reads as TGCGCCAGCAGCTTGGACGGACAGGGTGTCACTGAAGCTTTCTTT. Protein sequence: CASSLDGQGVTEAFF.

This sequence joins TRBV5-1 and TRBJ1-6; 8 nucleotides line up with TRBD1. Looked up from germline, CDR1 is SGHRS and CDR2 is YFSETQ. The CDR3 has 14 amino acids. The J segment lost 5 bases and the V segment lost 7 bases, leaving 5 bases of the junction unmatched. Here the CDR3 reads CASVRGPDNSPLHF. The DNA of the CDR3 is TGCGCCAGCGTCAGGGGGCCTGATAATTCACCCCTCCACTTT.

V usage is TRBV11-3 and J usage is TRBJ1-1, with D hard to call. CDR3 length: 13 amino acids. Per the germline V gene, CDR1 is SGHNT and CDR2 is YENEEA. Trimming left V 0 bases short and J 8 bases short, with 10 bases between. DNA for the CDR3: TGTGCCAGCAGCTTAGATTTCCAGGAAGAAGCTTTCTTT. This translates into CASSLDFQEEAFF.

The chain combines TRBV7-6 with TRBJ2-7, with 10 bases matching TRBD1. V trimming: 1 base; J trimming: 5 bases; junction bases outside the gene matches: 8. Germline CDR1 and CDR2: SGHVS and FNYEAQ. The CDR3 covers 16 residues. The chain's CDR3 is CASSLGSGQGLDEQYF. The CDR3 region has the DNA TGTGCCAGCAGCTTAGGATCGGGACAGGGGCTAGACGAGCAGTACTTC.

J is TRBJ2-5 and V is TRBV2, with a tentative D call TRBD2 (7 bases). Germline-derived CDR1 and CDR2 are SNHLY and FYNNEI. The CDR3 consists of 13 residues. V was trimmed by 6 bases and J by 8 bases, leaving 16 bases between them. The CDR3, as DNA: TGTGCCAGCAGGGTGGGGGGGGCTGGCACCCAGTACTTC. The encoded protein is CASRVGGAGTQYF.

The sample holds a few counts of this clone. The gene calls are TRBV5-6 and TRBJ1-2; TRBD1 aligns across 9 bases. Germline lookup yields CDR1 SGHDT and CDR2 YYEEEE. The CDR3 is 14 residues long. After removal of 0 bases from V and 7 bases from J, the junction contained 4 bases not matched to a gene. In DNA form, the CDR3 reads TGTGCCAGCAGCTTGGGGACAGGGGTGCTTGGCTACACCTTC. Amino acid sequence: CASSLGTGVLGYTF.

This clone has a handful of counts. DNA of the CDR3: TGTGCCAGCCATGGCGGGGGCACTGAAGCTTTCTTT. It translates to CASHGGGTEAFF. This chain uses TRBV18 with TRBJ1-1, with D possibly being TRBD1 (5 bases). Germline CDR1 is KGHSH and CDR2 is LQKENI. V gave up 8 bases and J gave up 4 bases, with 11 bases separating them. This CDR3 comprises 12 residues.

The CDR3 loop reads CAWSVLAGATDTQYF. In DNA, the CDR3 is TGTGCCTGGAGTGTGCTAGCGGGGGCCACAGATACGCAGTATTTT. The rearrangement links TRBV30 to TRBJ2-3, with 10 positions matching TRBD2. V gave up 0 bases and J gave up 2 bases; unmatched junction bases: 2. The CDR3 is 15 amino acids. Looked up from germline, CDR1 is GTSNPN and CDR2 is SVGIG (reference sequence).

The J gene is TRBJ2-4, the V gene TRBV10-2; TRBD2 aligns across 8 bases. This CDR3 region has 15 residues. The V gene's germline CDR1 is WSHSY and CDR2 SAAADI. V shed 2 bases and J 9 bases; nucleotides not matched to a gene: 9. CDR3 in amino acids: CASSETRLAIGIQYF. The CDR3 nucleotides read TGCGCCAGCAGTGAGACGCGACTAGCGATCGGCATTCAGTACTTC.

The V and J genes are TRBV5-1 and TRBJ2-1; 8 nucleotides line up with TRBD1. The CDR3 has 14 amino acids. With 4 bases clipped from V and 7 bases from J, the junction kept 7 bases outside the gene matches. Germline lookup yields CDR1 SGHRS and CDR2 YFSETQ. As DNA, the CDR3 is TGCGCCAGCAGCCCGGGGGACAGGCAGAATGAGCAGTTCTTC. It specifies CASSPGDRQNEQFF.

This clone was picked up one time. V is TRBV3-1 (or the pseudogene TRBV3-2) and J is TRBJ2-3; TRBD2 matches at 15 bases. The germline gives CDR1 LGHDT, CDR2 YNNKEL (reference sequence). The CDR3 extends over 20 amino acids. After removal of 0 bases from V and 3 bases from J, the junction contained 10 bases not matched to a gene. As DNA, the CDR3 is TGTGCCAGCAGCCAAGACCCCGCTGGACTAGCGGGGGGGCGGACAGATACGCAGTATTTT. It codes for CASSQDPAGLAGGRTDTQYF.

This chain connects TRBV4-3 to TRBJ2-1, with 7 bases aligning to TRBD1. The ends lost 5 bases at V and 5 bases at J; junction bases unmatched: 9. Germline assignment: CDR1 LGHNA and CDR2 YSLEER. This CDR3 is built from 15 residues. This CDR3 reads CASSGGQELNNEQFF. The CDR3 DNA sequence: TGCGCCAGCAGCGGTGGACAGGAGCTAAACAATGAGCAGTTCTTC.

The rearrangement joins TRBV28 to TRBJ2-3, with D perhaps matching TRBD2 (5 bases). Germline V CDR1 and CDR2: MDHEN, SYDVKM. Between the trimmed V and J ends, which lost 5 bases and 3 bases, there was a span of 9 bases. This CDR3 has 13 residues. DNA of the CDR3: TGTGCCAGCAGTCCAGCGGCGACAGATACGCAGTATTTT. Translating it yields CASSPAATDTQYF. The variable domain in full, completed from reference TRBV28 and TRBJ2-3, reads DVKVTQSSRYLVKRTGEKVFLECVQDMDHENMFWYRQDPGLGLRLIYFSYDVKMKEKGDIPEGYSVSREKKERFSLILESASTNQTSMYLCASSPAATDTQYFGPGTRLTVL.

This sequence joins TRBV3-1 (or the pseudogene TRBV3-2) and TRBJ1-2, with 7 positions matching TRBD1. The CDR3 extends over 15 amino acids. V was pared by 0 bases and J by 1 base, with 2 bases of the junction left unmatched. CDR1 LGHDT and CDR2 YNNKEL come from the germline V gene (reference sequence). The CDR3 loop is CASSQDAGGNYGYTF. In DNA, the CDR3 is TGTGCCAGCAGCCAAGACGCAGGGGGTAACTATGGCTACACCTTC.

This rearrangement joins TRBV5-8 to TRBJ1-5; TRBD1 is a possible D gene (6 bases). The CDR3 sequence is 16 residues long. Trimming took off 1 base at V and 5 bases at J, with 16 bases between the two ends. CDR1 and CDR2 from the germline V gene are SGHTS and YDEGEE. The CDR3 region is CASSLWGQGFYQPQHF. In nucleotides, the CDR3 is TGTGCCAGCAGCTTGTGGGGGCAGGGGTTTTATCAGCCCCAGCATTTT.

The rearrangement uses TRBV5-4 and TRBJ1-2, with 10 bases aligning to TRBD1. V shed 4 bases, J shed 7 bases, and the junction held 13 bases outside the gene matches. The germline V gene encodes CDR1 SGHNT and CDR2 YYREEE (reference sequence). This CDR3 has 16 amino acids. The CDR3 DNA sequence: TGTGCCAGCAGCCTGTTGGTCAGACAGGGGGCCCGTGGCTACACCTTC. Translated, it gives CASSLLVRQGARGYTF.

CDR3 bases: TGTGCCACCAGCAGAGAATGGGAGGGGGGGAGGTTCCCTGACAATGAGCAGTTCTTC. As protein: CATSREWEGGRFPDNEQFF. The chain joins TRBV15 to TRBJ2-1, with D perhaps matching TRBD2 (7 bases). CDR1 is LNHNV, CDR2 YYDKDF, per germline (reference sequence). There are 19 residues in the CDR3. V shed 0 bases and J shed 5 bases, with 23 bases lying between them.

The CDR3 region is CASSQGQGNGGELFF. The CDR3 DNA sequence: TGCGCCAGCAGCCAAGGACAGGGGAACGGCGGGGAGCTGTTTTTT. The chain links TRBV4-1 to TRBJ2-2, with 8 bases matching TRBD1. CDR1 is MGHRA, CDR2 YSYEKL, per germline. The CDR3 runs 15 residues. J lost 7 bases, V lost 1 base, and 5 bases had no gene match.